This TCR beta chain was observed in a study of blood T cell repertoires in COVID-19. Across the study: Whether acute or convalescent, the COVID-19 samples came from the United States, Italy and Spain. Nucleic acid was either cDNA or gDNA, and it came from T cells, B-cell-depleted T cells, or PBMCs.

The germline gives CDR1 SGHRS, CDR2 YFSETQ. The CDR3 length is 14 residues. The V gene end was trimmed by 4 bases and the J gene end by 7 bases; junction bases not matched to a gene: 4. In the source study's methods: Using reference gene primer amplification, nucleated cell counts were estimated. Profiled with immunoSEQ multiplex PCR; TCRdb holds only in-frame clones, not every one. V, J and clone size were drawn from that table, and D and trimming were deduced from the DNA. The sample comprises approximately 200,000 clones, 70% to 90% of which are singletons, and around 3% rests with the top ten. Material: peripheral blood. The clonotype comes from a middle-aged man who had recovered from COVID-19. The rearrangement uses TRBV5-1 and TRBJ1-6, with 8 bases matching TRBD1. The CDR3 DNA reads TGCGCCAGCAGCAAACAGGGGGGGAATTCACCCCTCCACTTT. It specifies CASSKQGGNSPLHF.